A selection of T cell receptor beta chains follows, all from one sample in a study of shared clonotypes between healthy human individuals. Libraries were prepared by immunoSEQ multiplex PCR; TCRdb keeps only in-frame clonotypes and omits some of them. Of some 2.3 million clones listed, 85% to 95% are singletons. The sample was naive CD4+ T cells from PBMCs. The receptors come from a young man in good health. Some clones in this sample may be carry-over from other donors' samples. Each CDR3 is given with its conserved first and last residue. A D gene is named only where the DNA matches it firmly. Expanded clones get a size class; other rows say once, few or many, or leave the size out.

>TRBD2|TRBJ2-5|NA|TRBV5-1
TGCGCCAGCAGCTTGGGAGGGACTAGCGAAGAGACCCAGTACTTC
CASSLGGTSEETQYF
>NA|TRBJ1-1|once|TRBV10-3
TGTGCCATCGGAGGGGATCACACTGAAGCTTTCTTT
CAIGGDHTEAFF
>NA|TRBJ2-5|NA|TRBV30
TGTGCCCGATCTGCCCGTTGGGTCGAGACCCAGTACTTC
CARSARWVETQYF
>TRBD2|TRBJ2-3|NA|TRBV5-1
TGCGCCAGCAGCTTGGCGGGAGGGGCAGATACGCAGTATTTT
CASSLAGGADTQYF
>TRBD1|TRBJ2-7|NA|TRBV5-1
TGCGCCAGCAGCTTGGGACAGGGAACCCCGACCTACGAGCAGTACTTC
CASSLGQGTPTYEQYF
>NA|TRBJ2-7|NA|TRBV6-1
TGTGCCAGCAGTGAATGGGGCCGATCCTACGAGCAGTACTTC
CASSEWGRSYEQYF
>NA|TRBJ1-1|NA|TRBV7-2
TGTGCCAGCAGGGTGCGGGACAAAAACACTGAAGCTTTCTTT
CASRVRDKNTEAFF
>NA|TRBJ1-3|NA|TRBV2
TGTGCCACGGGTCGGGGGGCACGTGGAAACACCATATATTTT
CATGRGARGNTIYF
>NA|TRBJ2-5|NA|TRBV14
TGTGCCAGCAGCCAAGAAAACGAGGGACTTCAGTACTTC
CASSQENEGLQYF
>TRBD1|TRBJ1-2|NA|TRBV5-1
TGCGCCAGCAGCTTGGAAGGAGGGGGCTACGGCTACACCTTC
CASSLEGGGYGYTF
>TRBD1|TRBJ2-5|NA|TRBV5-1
TGCGCCAGCAGCGATTCCGGGACAGGAAGCCAAGAGACCCAGTACTTC
CASSDSGTGSQETQYF
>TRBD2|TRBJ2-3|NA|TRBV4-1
TGCGCCAGCAGCCAAGGTAGCGGGAGGGTCACAGATACGCAGTATTTT
CASSQGSGRVTDTQYF
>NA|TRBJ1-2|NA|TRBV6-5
TGTGCCAGCAGCCGTTCAGGGGTTTTTGGCTACACCTTC
CASSRSGVFGYTF
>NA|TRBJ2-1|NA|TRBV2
TGTGCCAGCAGATACCGAGGGGGGTCCTACAATGAGCAGTTCTTC
CASRYRGGSYNEQFF
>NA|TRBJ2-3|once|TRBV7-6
TGTGCCAGCAGCTTATACCGCACAGATACGCAGTATTTT
CASSLYRTDTQYF
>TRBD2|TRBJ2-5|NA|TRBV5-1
TGCGCCAGCTCCGGTATCAGCGGGAGAAGCGAGACCCAGTACTTC
CASSGISGRSETQYF
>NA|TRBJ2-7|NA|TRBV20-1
TGCAGTGGCCGGAGGATCGACGAGCAGTACTTC
CSGRRIDEQYF
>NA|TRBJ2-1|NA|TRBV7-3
TGTGCCAGCAGTCCTCAACTCGACAGATACAATGAGCAGTTCTTC
CASSPQLDRYNEQFF
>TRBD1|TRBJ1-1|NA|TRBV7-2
TGTGCCAGCAGCGCTAACCGACAGGGACGAGCTTTCTTT
CASSANRQGRAFF
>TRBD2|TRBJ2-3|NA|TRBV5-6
TGTGCCAGCAGCTTCGGTGGGAGGGGAGATACGCAGTATTTT
CASSFGGRGDTQYF
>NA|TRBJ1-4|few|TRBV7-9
TGTGCCAGCAGCTGGCGAACTAATGAAAAACTGTTTTTT
CASSWRTNEKLFF
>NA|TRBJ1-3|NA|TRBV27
TGTGCCAGCATTGACAGCGGCTCTGGAAACACCATATATTTT
CASIDSGSGNTIYF
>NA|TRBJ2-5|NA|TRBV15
TGTGCCACCAGCAGAGTGGGGCGGGGCGTGGAGACCCAGTACTTC
CATSRVGRGVETQYF
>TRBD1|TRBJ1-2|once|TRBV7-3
TGTGCCAGCAGCCCAACAGGGGTGGGGGGCTACACCTTC
CASSPTGVGGYTF
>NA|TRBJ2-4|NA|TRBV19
TGTGCCAGTAGTATTCCAGGGTTAGCCAAAAACATTCAGTACTTC
CASSIPGLAKNIQYF
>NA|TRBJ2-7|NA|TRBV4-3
TGCGCCAGCAGCCAAGTCGACAGAAGTTGGGTGCAGTACTTC
CASSQVDRSWVQYF
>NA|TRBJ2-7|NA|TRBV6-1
TGTGCCAGCACACCCTGGGAAGTTTACGAGCAGTACTTC
CASTPWEVYEQYF
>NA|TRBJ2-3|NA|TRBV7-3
TGTGCCAGCAGCCCCATGAGGGGCAGGGGCACAGATACGCAGTATTTT
CASSPMRGRGTDTQYF
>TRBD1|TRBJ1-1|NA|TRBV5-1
TGCGCCAGCAGCGGACAGGGTGAAACCACTGAAGCTTTCTTT
CASSGQGETTEAFF
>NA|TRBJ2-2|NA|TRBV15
TGTGCCACCAGCAGAGATCCAGGGGCCGAGGGGGAGCTGTTTTTT
CATSRDPGAEGELFF
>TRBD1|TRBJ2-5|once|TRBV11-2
TGTGCCAGCAGCCCGTCCTCCGGGGACAGGGCTGAGACCCAGTACTTC
CASSPSSGDRAETQYF
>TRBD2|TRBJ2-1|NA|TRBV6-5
TGTGCCAGCAGTTACTCGAGGGGCGGGAGGGCCAATGAGCAGTTCTTC
CASSYSRGGRANEQFF
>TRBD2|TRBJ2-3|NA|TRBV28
TGTGCCAGCAGAAGCGGGACGGCAGATACGCAGTATTTT
CASRSGTADTQYF
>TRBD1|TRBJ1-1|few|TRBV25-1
TGTGCCAGCAGGACAGGGGGCGTCACTGAAGCTTTCTTT
CASRTGGVTEAFF
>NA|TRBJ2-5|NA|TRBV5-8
TGTGCCAGCAGCCAACCATATCCGGGACAGACCCAGTACTTC
CASSQPYPGQTQYF
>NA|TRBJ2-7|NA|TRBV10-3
TGTGCCATCAGTGGGCGCGCCCGTGGGGAGCAGTACTTC
CAISGRARGEQYF
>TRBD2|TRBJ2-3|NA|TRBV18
TGTGCCAGCTCACCAACGACGGGACTAGCGGGAGTAGGAGATACGCAGTATTTT
CASSPTTGLAGVGDTQYF
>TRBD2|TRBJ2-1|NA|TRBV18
TGTGCCAGCTCACCACCTCGGGCGGGAGGGTCAGGCAATGAGCAGTTCTTC
CASSPPRAGGSGNEQFF
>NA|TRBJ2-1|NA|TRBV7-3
TGTGCCAGCAGCTTAAGCCGACAGCCCAATGAGCAGTTCTTC
CASSLSRQPNEQFF
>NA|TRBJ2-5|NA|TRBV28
TGTGCCAGCAGTTTATTAGTGACAGCAGAGACCCAGTACTTC
CASSLLVTAETQYF
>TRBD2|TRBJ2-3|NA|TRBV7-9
TGTGCCAGCAGCGCAGGACTAGCACAACGAGAGAGGACAGATACGCAGTATTTT
CASSAGLAQRERTDTQYF
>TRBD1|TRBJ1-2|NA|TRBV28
TGTGCCAGCAGTCCCCCCCCGGGACAGGGGGACTATGGCTACACCTTC
CASSPPPGQGDYGYTF
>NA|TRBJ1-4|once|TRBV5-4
TGTGCCAGCAGCTTCCTTGATGAGGGCAATGAAAAACTGTTTTTT
CASSFLDEGNEKLFF
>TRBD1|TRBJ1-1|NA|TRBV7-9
TGTGCCAGCAGCTTTAGGACAGGGGTGAACACTGAAGCTTTCTTT
CASSFRTGVNTEAFF
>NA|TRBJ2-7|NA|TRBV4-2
TGTGCCAGCAGCCCTATGTGGGGCGAGCAGTACTTC
CASSPMWGEQYF
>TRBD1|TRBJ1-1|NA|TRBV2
TGTGCCAGCAGAGGGACAGGGGGGACGTTGAGTGAAGCTTTCTTT
CASRGTGGTLSEAFF
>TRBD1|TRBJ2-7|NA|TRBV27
TGTGCCAGCAGTTCCAACCTCAATCCCCCGGGACAGGGAGGCAACGAGCAGTACTTC
CASSSNLNPPGQGGNEQYF
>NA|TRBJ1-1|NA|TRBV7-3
TGTGCCAGCAGCTTAATCGGGGTCGGGAACACTGAAGCTTTCTTT
CASSLIGVGNTEAFF
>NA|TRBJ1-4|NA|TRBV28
TGTGCCAGCAGTTCACCAGGGAGGGAGGGTGAAAAACTGTTTTTT
CASSSPGREGEKLFF
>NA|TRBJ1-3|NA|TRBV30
TGTGCCTGGAGTGTACACCTCCGACAAGATTATAGAGGGGGAAACACCATATATTTT
CAWSVHLRQDYRGGNTIYF
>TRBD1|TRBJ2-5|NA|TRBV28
TGTGCCAGCAGGGAACTAGGGACAGGTCAAGAGACCCAGTACTTC
CASRELGTGQETQYF
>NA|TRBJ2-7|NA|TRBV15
TGTGCCACCAGCAGAGATGTCAGAGGCGAGCAGTACTTC
CATSRDVRGEQYF
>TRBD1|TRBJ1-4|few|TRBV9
TGTGCCAGCAGCGCGACAGGGGCTAATGAAAAACTGTTTTTT
CASSATGANEKLFF
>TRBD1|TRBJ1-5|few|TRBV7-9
TGTGCCAGCAGCATGGACACCCGACAGGGGGCGCGGCAGCCCCAGCATTTT
CASSMDTRQGARQPQHF